The clone carrying this TCR beta chain has only a few counts. Its specificity is not known. Time point noted: cycle 4 day 1 (C4D1), after around six weeks of nivolumab. Every single patient, without exception, relapsed after autologous stem cell transplantation, and brentuximab vedotin exposure varied. The sample originates from a study of PD-1 blockade in classical Hodgkin lymphoma. In the study overall: Administration of nivolumab to patients was at 3 mg/kg intravenously every 2 weeks.

Using immunoSEQ multiplex PCR, the repertoire was profiled, and TCRdb retains in-frame clones only, with some absent. The table has tens of thousands of clones, around three fifths seen once. Study-level findings and limits: Baseline diversity was lower in partial responders and progressors than complete responders. CD8+ TCR diversity did not rise significantly by C4D1, unlike CD4+. Relapsed/refractory patients reportedly had lower baseline diversity than newly diagnosed patients.

V was shortened by 3 bases and J by 2 bases, with 10 bases between the two germline ends. Germline V gene sequence: CDR1 MGHDK, CDR2 SYGVNS. The CDR3 loop spans 14 amino acids. The V call is TRBV25-1, the J call TRBJ2-5; TRBD1 is a possible D gene (5 bases). The source was peripheral blood mononuclear cells (PBMCs), collected before the fourth cycle of nivolumab. The clonotype originates from a human donor with classical Hodgkin lymphoma. The CDR3 coding sequence is TGTGCCAGCAGTGAGTTGGCAGGGCAAGAGACCCAGTACTTC. Protein sequence: CASSELAGQETQYF.